This T cell receptor (beta chain) was retrieved from a study of T cell responses to AZD1222 COVID-19 vaccine. Libraries were prepared by immunoSEQ multiplex PCR; TCRdb keeps only in-frame clonotypes and omits some of them. In the table there are over 100,000 clones, under 90% of which are singletons. Study results and caveats: CD4 TCRs covered the whole spike, strongest at regions 160-218 and 743-854. A rise in Spike-specific TCR breadth and depth followed two AZD1222 doses. Repertoires were collected only later (after the peak T cell response had occurred). There were mostly white British donors and more females than males, and clonal diversity was possibly underestimated.

This CDR3 region has 13 residues. Per the germline V gene, CDR1 is MRHNA and CDR2 is SNTAGT. Trimming stripped 5 bases from V and 7 bases from J, with 11 bases between. This clone was observed many times. The antigen is unknown. The chain is built from TRBV6-4 and TRBJ2-2; unclear D gene. The source of this sequence is an adult in good health. The sample here was peripheral blood, taken on day 0 of AZD1222 vaccination. The CDR3 loop reads CASSRVENGELFF. The CDR3 region has the DNA TGTGCCAGCAGTAGGGTTGAGAACGGGGAGCTGTTTTTT.